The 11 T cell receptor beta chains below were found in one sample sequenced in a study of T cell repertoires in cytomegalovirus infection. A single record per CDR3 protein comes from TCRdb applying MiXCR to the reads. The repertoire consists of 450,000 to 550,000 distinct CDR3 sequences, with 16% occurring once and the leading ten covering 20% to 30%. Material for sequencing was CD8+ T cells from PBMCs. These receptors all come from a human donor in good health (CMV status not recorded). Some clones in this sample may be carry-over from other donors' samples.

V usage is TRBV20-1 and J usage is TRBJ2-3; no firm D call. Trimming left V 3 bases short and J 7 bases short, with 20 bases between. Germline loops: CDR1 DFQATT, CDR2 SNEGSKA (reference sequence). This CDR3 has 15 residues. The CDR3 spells CSASAPGRMRHTQYF. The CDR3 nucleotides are TGCAGTGCTAGTGCGCCTGGACGGATGAGGCATACGCAGTATTTT.

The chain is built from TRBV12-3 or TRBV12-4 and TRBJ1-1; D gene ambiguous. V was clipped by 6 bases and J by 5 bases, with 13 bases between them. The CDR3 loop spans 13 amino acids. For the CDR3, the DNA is TGTGCCAGCAGCTCCCTGACTAGGACTGAAGCTTTCTTT. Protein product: CASSSLTRTEAFF.

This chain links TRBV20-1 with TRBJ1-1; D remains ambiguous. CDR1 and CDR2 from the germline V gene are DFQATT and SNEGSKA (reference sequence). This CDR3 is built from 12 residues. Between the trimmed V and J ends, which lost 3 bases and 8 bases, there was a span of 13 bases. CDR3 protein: CSASRGEGEAFF. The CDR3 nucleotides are TGCAGTGCTAGTCGAGGTGAAGGGGAAGCTTTCTTT.

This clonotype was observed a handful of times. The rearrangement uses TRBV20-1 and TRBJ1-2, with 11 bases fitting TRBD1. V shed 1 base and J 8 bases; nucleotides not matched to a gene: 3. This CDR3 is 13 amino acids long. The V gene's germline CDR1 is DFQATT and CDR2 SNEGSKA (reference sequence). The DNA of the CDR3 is TGCAGTGCTAGAGGGACAGGGGGCAGAGGCTACACCTTC. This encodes CSARGTGGRGYTF.

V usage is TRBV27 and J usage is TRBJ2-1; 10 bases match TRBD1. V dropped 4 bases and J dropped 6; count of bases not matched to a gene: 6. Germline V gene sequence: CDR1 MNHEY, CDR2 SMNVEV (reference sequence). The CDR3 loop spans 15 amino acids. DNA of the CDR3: TGTGCCAGCAGTTCCTCGGGACAGGGGTTCAATGAGCAGTTCTTC. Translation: CASSSSGQGFNEQFF.

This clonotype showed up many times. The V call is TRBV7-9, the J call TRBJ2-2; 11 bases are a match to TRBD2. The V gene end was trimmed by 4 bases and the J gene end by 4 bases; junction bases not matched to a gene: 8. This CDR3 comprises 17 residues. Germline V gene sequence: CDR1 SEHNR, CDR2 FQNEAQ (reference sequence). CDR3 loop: CASSWGLAETTTGELFF. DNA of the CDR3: TGTGCCAGCAGCTGGGGACTAGCGGAGACGACCACCGGGGAGCTGTTTTTT.

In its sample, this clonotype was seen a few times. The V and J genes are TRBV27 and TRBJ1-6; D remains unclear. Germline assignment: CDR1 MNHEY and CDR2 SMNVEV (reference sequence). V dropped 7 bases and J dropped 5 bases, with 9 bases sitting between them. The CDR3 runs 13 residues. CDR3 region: CASIGGNNSPLHF. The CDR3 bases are TGTGCCAGCATTGGTGGAAATAATTCACCCCTCCACTTT.

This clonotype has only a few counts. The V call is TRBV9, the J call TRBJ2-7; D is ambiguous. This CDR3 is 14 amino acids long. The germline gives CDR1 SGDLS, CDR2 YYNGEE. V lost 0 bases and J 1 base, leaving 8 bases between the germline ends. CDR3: CASSVVGDSYEQYF. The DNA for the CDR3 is TGTGCCAGCAGCGTAGTTGGAGATTCCTACGAGCAGTACTTC.

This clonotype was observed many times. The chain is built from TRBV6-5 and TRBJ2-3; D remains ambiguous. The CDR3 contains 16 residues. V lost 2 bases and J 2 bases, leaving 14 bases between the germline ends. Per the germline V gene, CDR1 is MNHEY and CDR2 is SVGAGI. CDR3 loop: CASSYLEGLNTDTQYF. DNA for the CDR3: TGTGCCAGCAGTTACCTAGAAGGGCTCAACACAGATACGCAGTATTTT.

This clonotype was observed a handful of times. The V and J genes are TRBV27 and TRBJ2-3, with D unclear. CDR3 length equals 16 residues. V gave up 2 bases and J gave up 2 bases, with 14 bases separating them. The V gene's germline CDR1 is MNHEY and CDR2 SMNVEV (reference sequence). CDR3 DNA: TGTGCCAGCAGTTTACTTAGAGTGAGGTCCACAGATACGCAGTATTTT. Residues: CASSLLRVRSTDTQYF.

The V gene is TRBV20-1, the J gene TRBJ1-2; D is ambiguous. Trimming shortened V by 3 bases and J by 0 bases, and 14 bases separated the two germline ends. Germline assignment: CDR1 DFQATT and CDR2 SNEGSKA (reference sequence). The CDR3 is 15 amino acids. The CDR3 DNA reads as TGCAGTGCTAGCGAACCCCCACTAGCTAACTATGGCTACACCTTC. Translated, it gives CSASEPPLANYGYTF.